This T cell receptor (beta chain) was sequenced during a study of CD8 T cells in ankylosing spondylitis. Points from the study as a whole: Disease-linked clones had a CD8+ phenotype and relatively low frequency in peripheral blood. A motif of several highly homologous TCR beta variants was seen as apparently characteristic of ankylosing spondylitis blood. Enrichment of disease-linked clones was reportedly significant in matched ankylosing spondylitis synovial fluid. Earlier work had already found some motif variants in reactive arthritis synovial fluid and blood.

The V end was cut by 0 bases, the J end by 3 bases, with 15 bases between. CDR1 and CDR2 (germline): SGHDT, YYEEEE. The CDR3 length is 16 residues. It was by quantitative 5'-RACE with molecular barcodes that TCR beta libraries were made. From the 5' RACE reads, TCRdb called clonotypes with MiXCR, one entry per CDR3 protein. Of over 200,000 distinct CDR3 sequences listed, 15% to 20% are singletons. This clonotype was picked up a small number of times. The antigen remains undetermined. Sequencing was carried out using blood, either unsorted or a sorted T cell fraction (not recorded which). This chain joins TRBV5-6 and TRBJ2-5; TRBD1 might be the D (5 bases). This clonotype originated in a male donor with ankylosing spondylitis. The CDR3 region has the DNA TGTGCCAGCAGCTTGGCCGTCAGGGAAGATAAAGAGACCCAGTACTTC. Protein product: CASSLAVREDKETQYF.